This entry lists 28 T cell receptor beta chains sequenced from one sample in a study of T cell responses to AZD1222 COVID-19 vaccine. Libraries were prepared by immunoSEQ multiplex PCR; TCRdb keeps only in-frame clonotypes and omits some of them. The data contain about 100,000 clones, 80% to 90% of them seen just once; the ten biggest clones take up 10% to 13%. The sample here was peripheral blood, taken 28 days after the second AZD1222 dose. These TCRs come from an adult who received the AZD1222 COVID-19 vaccine.

This rearrangement joins TRBV18 to TRBJ1-2; 9 bases are shared with TRBD1. Germline trimming cut 3 bases from V and 8 bases from J; bases unmatched to any gene: 4. Per germline, CDR1 KGHSH and CDR2 LQKENI. This CDR3 spans 13 amino acids. DNA for the CDR3: TGTGCCAGCTCACCCCGGACAGGGGTAGGCTACACCTTC. Protein sequence: CASSPRTGVGYTF.

This chain uses TRBV4-1 with TRBJ1-1, with 7 positions matching TRBD1. The CDR3 contains 14 residues. Germline CDR1 MGHRA, CDR2 YSYEKL. The trim removed 4 bases at V and 3 bases at J, leaving 5 bases unmatched. The CDR3 sequence: CASSPGQRDTEAFF. CDR3 DNA sequence: TGCGCCAGCAGCCCGGGACAGCGGGACACTGAAGCTTTCTTT.

This clone has just one count. V and J are TRBV28 and TRBJ1-2; D not resolved. From germline, CDR1 is MDHEN and CDR2 SYDVKM. CDR3 size: 13 residues. V lost 5 bases to trimming and J lost 2 bases, with 9 bases between them. The CDR3 DNA sequence: TGTGCCAGCAGTCCCCAGCTCAACTATGGCTACACCTTC. Translating it yields CASSPQLNYGYTF.

The J gene is TRBJ1-2, the V gene TRBV28; D uncertain. The CDR3 sequence is 13 residues long. Between the trimmed V and J ends, which lost 6 bases and 6 bases, there was a span of 14 bases. Looked up from germline, CDR1 is MDHEN and CDR2 is SYDVKM. CDR3 region: CASSGAEGDGYTF. Here the CDR3 DNA reads TGTGCCAGCAGCGGCGCCGAAGGAGATGGCTACACCTTC.

V and J are TRBV9 and TRBJ1-2; 10 bases fit TRBD1. This CDR3 comprises 16 residues. Germline V gene sequence: CDR1 SGDLS, CDR2 YYNGEE. V was pared by 3 bases and J by 4 bases, with 9 bases of the junction left unmatched. CDR3 nucleotides: TGTGCCAGCAGCGGTGACAGGGGGCGCAGGGCCTATGGCTACACCTTC. It is translated as CASSGDRGRRAYGYTF. Full variable domain (outside the CDR3, taken from reference TRBV9 and TRBJ1-2): DSGVTQTPKHLITATGQRVTLRCSPRSGDLSVYWYQQSLDQGLQFLIQYYNGEERAKGNILERFSAQQFPDLHSELNLSSLELGDSALYFCASSGDRGRRAYGYTFGSGTRLTVV.

The CDR3 protein is CASSLEGQQSPLHF. For the CDR3, the DNA is TGTGCCAGCAGCTTAGAGGGACAACAGTCACCCCTCCACTTT. This rearrangement joins TRBV7-2 to TRBJ1-6; weak D call: TRBD1 (6 bases). The V end was cut by 1 base, the J end by 10 bases, with 11 bases between. This CDR3 has 14 amino acids. In germline, CDR1 is SGHTA, CDR2 FQGNSA.

The table lists this clone with a few counts. V gene TRBV6-2 or TRBV6-3 combines with J gene TRBJ1-1; D unresolved. The CDR3 covers 13 residues. Looked up from germline, CDR1 is MNHEY and CDR2 is SVGEGT. V lost 2 bases to trimming and J lost 1 base, with 5 bases between them. The CDR3 DNA sequence: TGTGCCAGCAGTTACGGTCCGAACACTGAAGCTTTCTTT. Its protein product is CASSYGPNTEAFF.

The chain combines TRBV19 with TRBJ1-6, with a weak D call TRBD1 (6 bases). CDR1 and CDR2 from the germline V gene are LNHDA and SQIVND (reference sequence). This CDR3 comprises 18 residues. Trimming pared 5 bases from V and 7 bases from J, leaving 24 bases between. The DNA of the CDR3 is TGTGCCAGTAGTGCCAAAGGTTCGGGGGGCGCGACGAATTCACCCCTCCACTTT. Residues: CASSAKGSGGATNSPLHF.

In the case of this clone: The sample contains more than one DNA sequence encoding this CDR3. This chain links TRBV18 with TRBJ2-2; D uncertain. Trimming removed 3 bases at V and 0 bases at J, with 2 bases between. CDR3 size: 13 residues. CDR1 is KGHSH and CDR2 is LQKENI in the germline V gene. CDR3 DNA: TGTGCCAGCTCACCTTCGAACACCGGGGAGCTGTTTTTT. It encodes CASSPSNTGELFF.

The chain employs TRBV6-2 or TRBV6-3 and TRBJ1-2; maybe TRBD1 (5 bases). CDR3 length equals 13 residues. V was cut by 6 bases and J by 4 bases, with 12 bases left in between. CDR1 and CDR2 from the germline V gene are MNHEY and SVGEGT. In DNA, the CDR3 is TGTGCCAGCAGCGAGGACAACTTCTATGGCTACACCTTC. It yields the protein CASSEDNFYGYTF.

This clone was seen only a few times. The chain joins TRBV27 to TRBJ1-5; possibly TRBD1 for D (6 bases). Trimming took off 6 bases at V and 2 bases at J, with 14 bases between the two ends. Germline loops: CDR1 MNHEY, CDR2 SMNVEV (reference sequence). The length of the CDR3 is 15 residues. CDR3 sequence (DNA): TGTGCCAGCAGAATACAGGGCGGAGGCAATCAGCCCCAGCATTTT. Translation gives CASRIQGGGNQPQHF.

CDR3 nucleotide sequence: TGTGCCAGCAGCCCTAGGACTAGCGGATCATACGAGCAGTACTTC. It is translated as CASSPRTSGSYEQYF. This rearrangement joins TRBV7-8 to TRBJ2-7; TRBD2 aligns across 10 bases. J lost 4 bases, V lost 5 bases, and 8 bases had no gene match. The CDR3 consists of 15 residues. From germline, CDR1 is SGHVS and CDR2 FQNEAQ. Variable domain in full (rest from reference TRBV7-8 and TRBJ2-7): GAGVSQSPRYKVAKRGQDVALRCDPISGHVSLFWYQQALGQGPEFLTYFQNEAQLDKSGLPSDRFFAERPEGSVSTLKIQRTQQEDSAVYLCASSPRTSGSYEQYFGPGTRLTVT.

In DNA form, the CDR3 reads TGCGCCAGCAGCCCAAGTCAGGGGGGCTCCTACGAGCAGTACTTC. This codes for CASSPSQGGSYEQYF. The chain uses TRBV4-3 and TRBJ2-7; D is perhaps TRBD1 (7 bases). V shed 4 bases and J shed 0 bases, with 13 bases lying between them. Germline V gene data show CDR1 as LGHNA and CDR2 as YSLEER. The CDR3 is 15 amino acids.

This chain links TRBV6-5 with TRBJ2-5; D gene ambiguous. The CDR3 is 14 amino acids. In germline, CDR1 is MNHEY, CDR2 SVGAGI. Trimming left V 10 bases short and J 2 bases short, with 17 bases between. This CDR3 is CAIKNVFTQETQYF. In DNA, the CDR3 is TGTGCCATTAAAAACGTATTCACACAAGAGACCCAGTACTTC.

The rearrangement joins TRBV28 to TRBJ1-2; 8 bases fit TRBD1. This CDR3 spans 14 amino acids. In germline, CDR1 is MDHEN, CDR2 SYDVKM. J was trimmed by 5 bases and V by 7 bases; bases with no gene match: 9. CDR3 region: CASTEDRGWYGYTF. In nucleotides, the CDR3 is TGTGCCAGCACCGAAGACAGGGGTTGGTATGGCTACACCTTC.

Points on this clone: The same CDR3 also results from other DNA sequences found in this sample. V gene TRBV9 combines with J gene TRBJ1-1, with a possible D match to TRBD1 (6 bases). The CDR3 sequence is 15 residues long. Trimming stripped 0 bases from V and 0 bases from J, with 9 bases between. CDR1 is SGDLS, CDR2 YYNGEE, per germline. Here the CDR3 reads CASSVGGGMNTEAFF. The CDR3 bases are TGTGCCAGCAGCGTAGGAGGGGGTATGAACACTGAAGCTTTCTTT.

This chain uses TRBV4-1 with TRBJ1-2, with D perhaps matching TRBD1 (5 bases). Trimming pared 1 base from V and 13 bases from J, leaving 22 bases between. This CDR3 spans 15 amino acids. The V gene's germline CDR1 is MGHRA and CDR2 YSYEKL. The CDR3 loop is CASSQGTQGDPPRTF. The CDR3 region has the DNA TGCGCCAGCAGCCAAGGGACTCAGGGTGATCCACCCCGCACCTTC.

The chain recombines TRBV7-6 with TRBJ2-1; perhaps D is TRBD1 or TRBD2 (5 bases each). The CDR3 has 17 amino acids. CDR1 SGHVS and CDR2 FNYEAQ come from the germline V gene. Trimming removed 1 base at V and 2 bases at J, with 15 bases between. In DNA, the CDR3 is TGTGCCAGCAGCTTAGAGGGGAGTGGGGCCCCCTACAATGAGCAGTTCTTC. Translation: CASSLEGSGAPYNEQFF.

This sequence joins TRBV5-1 and TRBJ2-3, with 10 bases identical to TRBD1. This CDR3 is 17 amino acids long. The V gene's germline CDR1 is SGHRS and CDR2 YFSETQ. Trimming at V came to 4 bases and at J to 3 bases, leaving 11 bases not matched to a gene. The CDR3 spells CASSSPTGGLFTDTQYF. The CDR3 region has the DNA TGCGCCAGCAGCAGCCCGACAGGGGGCCTTTTTACAGATACGCAGTATTTT.

The V and J genes are TRBV25-1 and TRBJ1-2; 8 bases are shared with TRBD1. The CDR3 runs to 14 residues. CDR1 is MGHDK, CDR2 SYGVNS, per germline. V lost 2 bases and J lost 6; bases outside the gene matches: 5. CDR3 nucleotide sequence: TGTGCCAGCAGTGAACCGGACAGGGTAAATGGCTACACCTTC. As protein: CASSEPDRVNGYTF.

The chain is built from TRBV6-4 and TRBJ2-7; possible D gene TRBD2, 6 bases. The CDR3 totals 13 residues. V dropped 6 bases and J dropped 6 bases, with 15 bases sitting between them. From germline, CDR1 is MRHNA and CDR2 SNTAGT. The CDR3 region has the DNA TGTGCCAGCAGCCGGGACTTGTGGGCCGAGCAGTACTTC. Translated, it gives CASSRDLWAEQYF.

The rearrangement joins TRBV19 to TRBJ1-2; D is possibly TRBD1 (6 bases). CDR3 length: 13 amino acids. The germline V gene has CDR1 LNHDA and CDR2 SQIVND (reference sequence). V was shortened by 6 bases and J by 5 bases, with 13 bases between the two germline ends. CDR3 protein: CASRPGGAYGYTF. Here the CDR3 DNA reads TGTGCCAGTAGACCCGGGGGGGCGTATGGCTACACCTTC. The full variable domain, in which reference TRBV19 and TRBJ1-2 provide the parts outside the CDR3, is DGGITQSPKYLFRKEGQNVTLSCEQNLNHDAMYWYRQDPGQGLRLIYYSQIVNDFQKGDIAEGYSVSREKKESFPLTVTSAQKNPTAFYLCASRPGGAYGYTFGSGTRLTVV.

CDR3 sequence: CAIREGQGTDTQYF. In DNA form, the CDR3 reads TGTGCCATCCGGGAGGGACAGGGCACAGATACGCAGTATTTT. The chain is built from TRBV10-3 and TRBJ2-3, with D possibly being TRBD1 or TRBD2 (8 bases each). V was pared by 8 bases and J by 1 base, with 13 bases between. The V gene's germline CDR1 is ENHRY and CDR2 SYGVKD. This CDR3 spans 14 amino acids.

This chain connects TRBV18 to TRBJ2-5; TRBD2 might be the D (5 bases). Germline V lookup: CDR1 KGHSH, CDR2 LQKENI. V lost 4 bases and J lost 2, with 8 bases in between. The CDR3 length is 13 residues. CDR3 sequence reads: CASSLRTQETQYF. The CDR3 DNA sequence: TGTGCCAGCTCACTCCGGACTCAAGAGACCCAGTACTTC.

The chain employs TRBV30 and TRBJ2-2; TRBD2 matches at 10 bases. CDR3 length: 14 residues. With V trimmed by 5 bases and J by 5 bases, 5 bases remained unmatched. CDR1 is GTSNPN, CDR2 SVGIG, per germline (reference sequence). CDR3 protein: CAWDIAGGTGELFF. CDR3 coding DNA: TGTGCCTGGGACATAGCGGGAGGTACCGGGGAGCTGTTTTTT. The full variable domain, completed using reference TRBV30 and TRBJ2-2, is SQTIHQWPATLVQPVGSPLSLECTVEGTSNPNLYWYRQAAGRGLQLLFYSVGIGQISSEVPQNLSASRPQDRQFILSSKKLLLSDSGFYLCAWDIAGGTGELFFGEGSRLTVL.

The V gene is TRBV6-4, the J gene TRBJ1-2; TRBD1 is a possible D gene (6 bases). Per germline, CDR1 MRHNA and CDR2 SNTAGT. Trimming stripped 6 bases from V and 4 bases from J, with 12 bases between. The CDR3 spans 13 residues. The CDR3 reads CASSPTGAYGYTF. The DNA of the CDR3 is TGTGCCAGCAGCCCGACAGGTGCCTATGGCTACACCTTC.

Details on this clone: Additional DNA sequences in this sample encode the identical CDR3. This CDR3 is CATSRDRGNTEAFF. Here the CDR3 DNA reads TGTGCCACCAGCAGAGATCGGGGGAACACTGAAGCTTTCTTT. The chain has TRBV15 and TRBJ1-1; no reliable D call. The CDR3 totals 14 residues. CDR1 is LNHNV and CDR2 is YYDKDF in the germline V gene (reference sequence). The V end lost 0 bases, the J end lost 1 base, and 6 bases lay between the germline ends.

The gene calls are TRBV7-2 and TRBJ2-5; TRBD1 agrees at 9 bases. Trimming cost V 5 bases and J 1 base; bases outside gene matches: 2. The germline CDR1 and CDR2 sequences are SGHTA and FQGNSA. The CDR3 totals 14 residues. The CDR3 protein is CASSRDRAQETQYF. The CDR3 DNA reads as TGTGCCAGCAGCAGGGACAGGGCCCAAGAGACCCAGTACTTC.